Given below is one T cell receptor (beta chain) in context. Different DNA sequences within this sample yield the same CDR3. Per the germline V gene, CDR1 is SEHNR and CDR2 is FQNEAQ (reference sequence). With V trimmed by 4 bases and J by 1 base, 3 bases remained unmatched. The CDR3 sequence is 15 residues long. This specimen belongs to a study of shared clonotypes between healthy human individuals. Looking at the study overall: A couple of female and three male donors aged 18 to 49 were enrolled.

The naive CD8 subset, CD45RO-negative cells positively selected for CCR7, excluded terminally differentiated effector memory CD45RA+ cells. This was a deep-level run. TCRdb's copy holds only in-frame clones and misses some; the assay was immunoSEQ multiplex PCR. The table shows around 2,000,000 clones, with about 95% occurring only once. This TCR came from a man between 18 and 35 years old in good health. J is TRBJ2-5 and V is TRBV7-9; 10 bases are a match to TRBD2. The sequenced sample consisted of naive CD8+ T cells sorted from blood. CDR3 region: CASSSGLAVQETQYF. CDR3 coding DNA: TGTGCCAGCAGCTCCGGACTAGCGGTCCAAGAGACCCAGTACTTC. Supplemented by reference TRBV7-9 and TRBJ2-5, the full variable domain reads DTGVSQNPRHKITKRGQNVTFRCDPISEHNRLYWYRQTLGQGPEFLTYFQNEAQLEKSRLLSDRFSAERPKGSFSTLEIQRTEQGDSAMYLCASSSGLAVQETQYFGPGTRLLVL.